The 23 T cell receptor beta chains reported below all come from one sample, sequenced in a study of T cell responses to AZD1222 COVID-19 vaccine. TCRdb's copy holds only in-frame clones and misses some; the assay was immunoSEQ multiplex PCR. The table lists about 180,000 clones, 88% of them singletons. Sequencing was performed on peripheral blood, taken 28 days after the second AZD1222 dose. The source is an adult who received the AZD1222 COVID-19 vaccine.

The chain's CDR3 is CASSSPRDPNSPLHF. The CDR3 DNA reads as TGTGCCAGCAGCTCCCCCAGGGACCCCAATTCACCCCTCCACTTT. The chain links TRBV7-2 to TRBJ1-6, with D perhaps TRBD1 (5 bases). This CDR3 spans 15 amino acids. Trimming took 4 bases from V and 7 from J, leaving 14 bases between them. Germline assignment: CDR1 SGHTA and CDR2 FQGNSA.

The V gene is TRBV10-3, the J gene TRBJ2-7; D not resolved. Germline values: CDR1 ENHRY, CDR2 SYGVKD. The CDR3 is 14 amino acids. The V gene lost 3 bases and the J gene lost 3 bases, with 12 bases spanning the gap. Written as DNA, the CDR3 is TGTGCCATCAGTGATGGTGCGCCCATCTACGAGCAGTACTTC. Its protein is CAISDGAPIYEQYF.

Points on this clone: The same CDR3 arises from other DNA sequences in this sample as well. This chain uses TRBV18 with TRBJ2-7; possibly TRBD1 for D (7 bases). Germline loops: CDR1 KGHSH, CDR2 LQKENI. The V and J ends lost 2 bases and 7 bases respectively, with 12 bases between them. CDR3 length: 13 amino acids. CDR3 DNA: TGTGCCAGCTCACCAGACAGGGCGGGGGAGCAGTACTTC. Translating gives CASSPDRAGEQYF.

A single count supports this clone. The chain uses TRBV7-2 and TRBJ2-7, with 7 nucleotides matching TRBD1. Trimming at V came to 4 bases and at J to 2 bases, leaving 5 bases not matched to a gene. Germline assignment: CDR1 SGHTA and CDR2 FQGNSA. The CDR3 contains 14 residues. CDR3 protein: CASSSGQFPYEQYF. The CDR3 DNA reads TGTGCCAGCAGCTCGGGACAGTTTCCCTACGAGCAGTACTTC.

This clone was found a few times. V is TRBV9 and J is TRBJ1-2; 9 bases agree with TRBD1. CDR3 length: 14 amino acids. Germline V gene sequence: CDR1 SGDLS, CDR2 YYNGEE. J was trimmed by 6 bases and V by 2 bases; bases with no gene match: 5. The CDR3 DNA reads as TGTGCCAGCAGCGTTGGGACAGGGCCTGATGGCTACACCTTC. It specifies CASSVGTGPDGYTF.

This chain uses TRBV6-5 with TRBJ1-2; 7 positions match TRBD1. Germline lookup yields CDR1 MNHEY and CDR2 SVGAGI. With 4 bases clipped from V and 5 bases from J, the junction kept 10 bases outside the gene matches. The CDR3 runs 15 residues. Here the CDR3 DNA reads TGTGCCAGCAGTTTCCAACAAGGGGGCGGTTATGGCTACACCTTC. Its protein is CASSFQQGGGYGYTF.

This clone was seen a single time. The chain carries TRBV5-1 and TRBJ2-3, with 9 bases that match TRBD1. V was pared by 8 bases and J by 3 bases, with 10 bases of the junction left unmatched. CDR1 and CDR2 (germline): SGHRS, YFSETQ. The CDR3 sequence is 15 residues long. CDR3: CASKPGQGLTDTQYF. CDR3 sequence (DNA): TGCGCCAGTAAACCGGGACAGGGTCTTACAGATACGCAGTATTTT. Full variable domain (remainder filled in from reference TRBV5-1 and TRBJ2-3): KAGVTQTPRYLIKTRGQQVTLSCSPISGHRSVSWYQQTPGQGLQFLFEYFSETQRNKGNFPGRFSGRQFSNSRSEMNVSTLELGDSALYLCASKPGQGLTDTQYFGPGTRLTVL.

CDR3 loop: CASSLKSSSGNTIYF. In DNA form, the CDR3 reads TGTGCCAGCTCACTCAAAAGCTCGTCAGGAAACACCATATATTTT. The chain recombines TRBV18 with TRBJ1-3, with D hard to call. This CDR3 region has 15 residues. Germline lookup yields CDR1 KGHSH and CDR2 LQKENI. V was trimmed by 4 bases and J by 4 bases, leaving 14 bases between them.

The chain links TRBV30 to TRBJ2-4; D perhaps matches TRBD1 (6 bases). Germline CDR1 reads GTSNPN; CDR2 reads SVGIG (reference sequence). Trimming took off 4 bases at V and 5 bases at J, with 6 bases between the two ends. This CDR3 spans 11 amino acids. The CDR3 protein is CAWKGENIQYF. For the CDR3, the DNA is TGTGCCTGGAAGGGGGAAAACATTCAGTACTTC.

The J gene is TRBJ2-7, the V gene TRBV27; 7 bases match TRBD1. The CDR3 extends over 16 amino acids. The germline V gene encodes CDR1 MNHEY and CDR2 SMNVEV (reference sequence). V gave up 3 bases and J gave up 2 bases; unmatched junction bases: 10. The CDR3 is CASSFGIPGQTYEQYF. Here the CDR3 DNA reads TGTGCCAGCAGTTTCGGTATACCGGGACAGACCTACGAGCAGTACTTC.

The rearrangement joins TRBV13 to TRBJ1-1; D call uncertain. This CDR3 is built from 14 residues. V lost 2 bases and J 1 base, leaving 8 bases between the germline ends. Germline V gene data show CDR1 as PRHDT and CDR2 as FYEKMQ (reference sequence). The chain's CDR3 is CASSLRSGNTEAFF. In nucleotides, the CDR3 is TGTGCCAGCAGCTTAAGGTCAGGGAACACTGAAGCTTTCTTT.

On this clone itself: One junction end does not reproduce the germline sequence, and a read error may be involved. The CDR3 reads CASSSKGGETQYF. The CDR3 DNA reads as TGTGCTAGCAGCTCCAAGGGGGGAGAGACCCAGTACTTC. The rearrangement joins TRBV7-7 to TRBJ2-5; D tentatively reads TRBD1 or TRBD2 (6 bases each). Germline loops: CDR1 SSHAT, CDR2 FNYEAQ (reference sequence). CDR3 length: 13 residues.

The chain recombines TRBV5-3 with TRBJ2-1; TRBD2 agrees at 11 bases. TRBV5-3 is known as an ORF, though its function is uncertain. Losses at the gene ends were 5 bases for V and 0 bases for J; bases not matched to a gene: 13. The length of the CDR3 is 19 residues. The CDR3: CARSQLAGENMSSYNEQFF. The DNA of the CDR3 is TGTGCCAGAAGTCAACTAGCGGGGGAGAATATGAGCTCCTACAATGAGCAGTTCTTC.

The chain carries TRBV2 and TRBJ1-1; D possibly corresponds to TRBD1 (5 bases). In germline, CDR1 is SNHLY, CDR2 FYNNEI. V was trimmed by 5 bases and J by 1 base, leaving 11 bases between them. CDR3 size: 14 residues. CDR3: CASSPGVANTEAFF. The CDR3 DNA is TGTGCCAGCAGTCCGGGGGTGGCGAACACTGAAGCTTTCTTT.

The chain has TRBV5-4 and TRBJ2-7; weak D call: TRBD2 (6 bases). Trimming removed 3 bases from V and 5 bases from J, with 15 bases in between. CDR3 length equals 14 residues. Germline V gives CDR1 SGHNT, CDR2 YYREEE (reference sequence). The CDR3 is CASSSPTGDHEQYF. The CDR3 DNA sequence: TGTGCCAGCAGCTCCCCCACGGGGGACCACGAGCAGTACTTC. Full variable domain (missing parts from reference TRBV5-4 and TRBJ2-7): ETGVTQSPTHLIKTRGQQVTLRCSSQSGHNTVSWYQQALGQGPQFIFQYYREEENGRGNFPPRFSGLQFPNYSSELNVNALELDDSALYLCASSSPTGDHEQYFGPGTRLTVT.

The rearrangement links TRBV7-9 to TRBJ2-2; D not resolved. This CDR3 has 12 residues. CDR1 and CDR2 from the germline V gene are SEHNR and FQNEAQ (reference sequence). The V end was cut by 3 bases, the J end by 4 bases, with 3 bases between. CDR3 bases: TGTGCCAGCAGCTTTACCACCGGGGAGCTGTTTTTT. Residues: CASSFTTGELFF.

V gene TRBV25-1 combines with J gene TRBJ2-1; D is possibly TRBD2 (6 bases). The germline gives CDR1 MGHDK, CDR2 SYGVNS. Trimming stripped 0 bases from V and 4 bases from J, with 10 bases between. The CDR3 sequence is 15 residues long. The CDR3: CASSEYLGRYNEQFF. The CDR3 bases are TGTGCCAGCAGTGAATATCTGGGGAGGTACAATGAGCAGTTCTTC.

The chain is built from TRBV7-2 and TRBJ1-4; D not resolved. The CDR3 is 14 amino acids. Germline CDR1 and CDR2: SGHTA and FQGNSA. The V end was cut by 5 bases, the J end by 0 bases, with 7 bases between. CDR3 in amino acids: CASSPLATNEKLFF. Written as DNA, the CDR3 is TGTGCCAGCAGCCCCTTAGCAACTAATGAAAAACTGTTTTTT. Full variable domain (rest looked up from reference TRBV7-2 and TRBJ1-4): GAGVSQSPSNKVTEKGKDVELRCDPISGHTALYWYRQSLGQGLEFLIYFQGNSAPDKSGLPSDRFSAERTGGSVSTLTIQRTQQEDSAVYLCASSPLATNEKLFFGSGTQLSVL.

The genes are TRBV11-3 and TRBJ1-1; D gene uncertain. V was shortened by 4 bases and J by 1 base, with 7 bases between the two germline ends. Germline lookup yields CDR1 SGHNT and CDR2 YENEEA. CDR3 length equals 13 residues. The CDR3: CASSYLPNTEAFF. The CDR3 bases are TGTGCCAGCAGCTACCTACCGAACACTGAAGCTTTCTTT.

This chain links TRBV28 with TRBJ1-5; D unresolved. V was shortened by 4 bases and J by 3 bases, with 13 bases between the two germline ends. CDR3 length: 15 amino acids. Germline V gene sequence: CDR1 MDHEN, CDR2 SYDVKM. DNA for the CDR3: TGTGCCAGCAGTTCCGTTAGGCAAGCCAATCAGCCCCAGCATTTT. Translation: CASSSVRQANQPQHF.

The chain joins TRBV28 to TRBJ1-1, with 8 bases fitting TRBD1. V was clipped by 3 bases and J by 3 bases; unmatched bases: 6. This CDR3 comprises 15 residues. Germline CDR1 reads MDHEN; CDR2 reads SYDVKM. The CDR3 sequence is CASSLATGVDTEAFF. The CDR3 nucleotides read TGTGCCAGCAGTTTGGCGACAGGGGTGGACACTGAAGCTTTCTTT.

The chain recombines TRBV25-1 with TRBJ2-7; the match to TRBD1 covers 7 bases. The J segment lost 0 bases and the V segment lost 4 bases, leaving 3 bases of the junction unmatched. Looked up from germline, CDR1 is MGHDK and CDR2 is SYGVNS. This CDR3 has 14 residues. The CDR3 bases are TGTGCCAGCAGTGCCCGGACAGGCTCCTACGAGCAGTACTTC. Its protein is CASSARTGSYEQYF.

The rearrangement joins TRBV12-3 or TRBV12-4 to TRBJ1-5; maybe TRBD1 (6 bases). V was cut by 6 bases and J by 3 bases, with 9 bases left in between. The CDR3 length is 13 residues. The CDR3 coding sequence is TGTGCCAGCAGGGACAGTGCCAATCAGCCCCAGCATTTT. Its translation: CASRDSANQPQHF.